This T cell receptor beta chain came from a study of blood T cell repertoires in COVID-19. Study information: The United States, Italy and Spain supplied acute and convalescent COVID-19 samples. PBMCs, B-cell-depleted T cells, or T cells provided the cDNA or gDNA that made up the material.

Germline values: CDR1 KGHSH, CDR2 LQKENI. CDR3 length equals 15 residues. Trimming took 1 base from V and 7 from J, leaving 13 bases between them. Under the authors' procedure: Scientists estimated how many nucleated cells there were by amplifying reference gene primers. TCRdb keeps only in-frame clones here, not all; method: immunoSEQ multiplex PCR. The DNA gave D and trimming, while V, J and clone size come from that table. The sample has about 74,000 clones; about 80% are singletons. Sequenced input: peripheral blood. This sequence was found in a human donor in a cohort sampled during active COVID-19. The V gene is TRBV18, the J gene TRBJ1-4; the D gene is possibly TRBD1 (6 bases). In nucleotides, the CDR3 is TGTGCCAGCTCACCACAGACAGGTGGTGGTGAAAAACTGTTTTTT. Its translation is CASSPQTGGGEKLFF.